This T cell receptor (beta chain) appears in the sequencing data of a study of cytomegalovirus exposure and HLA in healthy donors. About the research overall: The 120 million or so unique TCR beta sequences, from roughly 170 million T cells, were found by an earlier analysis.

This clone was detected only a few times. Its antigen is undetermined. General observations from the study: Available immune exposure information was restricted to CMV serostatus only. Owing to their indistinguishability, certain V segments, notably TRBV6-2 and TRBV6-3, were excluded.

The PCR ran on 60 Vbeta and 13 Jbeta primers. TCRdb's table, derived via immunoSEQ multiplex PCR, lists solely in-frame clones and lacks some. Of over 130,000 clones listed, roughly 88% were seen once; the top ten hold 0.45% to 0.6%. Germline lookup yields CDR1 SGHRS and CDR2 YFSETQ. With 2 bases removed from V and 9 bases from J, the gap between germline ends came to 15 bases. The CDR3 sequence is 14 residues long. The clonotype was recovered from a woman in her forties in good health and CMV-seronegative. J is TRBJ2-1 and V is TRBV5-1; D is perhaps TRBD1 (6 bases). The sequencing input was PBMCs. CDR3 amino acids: CASSLLTGSGEQFF. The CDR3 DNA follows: TGCGCCAGCAGCTTACTCACAGGGAGTGGTGAGCAGTTCTTC. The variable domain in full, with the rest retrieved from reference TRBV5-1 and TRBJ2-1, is KAGVTQTPRYLIKTRGQQVTLSCSPISGHRSVSWYQQTPGQGLQFLFEYFSETQRNKGNFPGRFSGRQFSNSRSEMNVSTLELGDSALYLCASSLLTGSGEQFFGPGTRLTVL.